A single sample is the source of the 30 T cell receptor beta chains below, sequenced in a study of CD8 T cells in ankylosing spondylitis. MiXCR, applied by TCRdb to the 5' RACE reads, yields one record per CDR3 protein. The table has approximately 100,000 distinct CDR3 sequences, around 24% seen once. The sample consisted of synovial fluid, either unsorted or a sorted T cell fraction (not recorded which). These receptor sequences come from a male donor with ankylosing spondylitis.

This clonotype showed up just a few times. V is TRBV7-9 and J is TRBJ1-5; D remains unclear. V was trimmed by 5 bases and J by 9 bases, leaving 11 bases between them. The CDR3 contains 12 residues. Germline loops: CDR1 SEHNR, CDR2 FQNEAQ (reference sequence). DNA for the CDR3: TGTGCCAGCAGCGCGACGGGTGGGCCCCAGCATTTT. It is translated as CASSATGGPQHF.

The J gene is TRBJ2-7, the V gene TRBV11-3; the D call may be TRBD1 or TRBD2 (5 bases each). Germline V gene sequence: CDR1 SGHNT, CDR2 YENEEA. V was clipped by 0 bases and J by 3 bases, with 9 bases between them. This CDR3 contains 14 residues. DNA of the CDR3: TGTGCCAGCAGCTTAGAGGCAGGGAGCTACGAGCAGTACGTC. Its protein is CASSLEAGSYEQYV.

V is TRBV11-2 and J is TRBJ2-7; 7 nucleotides align to TRBD1. The J segment lost 2 bases and the V segment lost 5 bases, leaving 6 bases of the junction unmatched. The CDR3 sequence is 14 residues long. CDR1 and CDR2 from the germline V gene are SGHAT and FQNNGV. CDR3 amino acids: CASSLYRGAYEQYV. The CDR3 DNA reads as TGTGCCAGCAGCCTATACAGGGGCGCCTACGAGCAGTACGTC.

This clonotype was picked up one time. J is TRBJ1-1 and V is TRBV19; D gene unclear. V was pared by 1 base and J by 6 bases, with 21 bases between. CDR1 LNHDA and CDR2 SQIVND come from the germline V gene (reference sequence). The CDR3 sequence is 17 residues long. CDR3 sequence: CASSIVFGVGLLSEAFF. Written as DNA, the CDR3 is TGTGCCAGTAGTATAGTTTTCGGGGTTGGGCTTTTATCTGAAGCTTTCTTT. Using reference TRBV19 and TRBJ1-1 for the parts outside the CDR3, the full variable domain is DGGITQSPKYLFRKEGQNVTLSCEQNLNHDAMYWYRQDPGQGLRLIYYSQIVNDFQKGDIAEGYSVSREKKESFPLTVTSAQKNPTAFYLCASSIVFGVGLLSEAFFGQGTRLTVV.

The chain combines TRBV20-1 with TRBJ2-5, with D perhaps TRBD1 (6 bases). The CDR3 length is 14 residues. Germline loops: CDR1 DFQATT, CDR2 SNEGSKA (reference sequence). V was shortened by 1 base and J by 1 base, with 10 bases between the two germline ends. CDR3 residues: CSARVGQIQETQYF. As DNA, the CDR3 is TGCAGTGCTAGAGTGGGACAAATCCAAGAGACCCAGTACTTC.

This chain uses TRBV2 with TRBJ2-7; maybe TRBD1 (6 bases). Germline loops: CDR1 SNHLY, CDR2 FYNNEI. V dropped 7 bases and J dropped 1 base, with 14 bases sitting between them. The CDR3 is made up of 14 amino acids. The CDR3 bases are TGTGCCAGCAACTTCAGACAGGCGTCCTACGAGCAGTACTTC. It is translated as CASNFRQASYEQYF.

CDR3 sequence: CASSFRDRGTGSSTDTQYF. In DNA form, the CDR3 reads TGTGCCAGCAGCTTCCGGGACAGGGGAACCGGATCTAGCACAGATACGCAGTATTTT. V gene TRBV11-2 combines with J gene TRBJ2-3; 10 nucleotides align to TRBD1. Germline V gene data show CDR1 as SGHAT and CDR2 as FQNNGV. The trim removed 3 bases at V and 0 bases at J, leaving 12 bases unmatched. The CDR3 extends over 19 amino acids.

The chain has TRBV6-1 and TRBJ2-5; D may match TRBD1 or TRBD2 (5 bases each). Trimming stripped 6 bases from V and 5 bases from J, with 16 bases between. Germline values: CDR1 MNHNS, CDR2 SASEGT. This CDR3 comprises 14 residues. CDR3 sequence: CASRGARDGETQYF. The CDR3 DNA is TGTGCCAGCAGGGGCGCGAGGGACGGGGAGACCCAGTACTTC.

The rearrangement links TRBV6-1 to TRBJ1-1; D is unclear. Germline-derived CDR1 and CDR2 are MNHNS and SASEGT. The CDR3 runs 14 residues. The V and J ends lost 8 bases and 10 bases respectively, with 23 bases between them. The CDR3 is CASRVIEGSGSAFF. The CDR3 coding sequence is TGTGCCAGCCGTGTGATTGAGGGATCCGGTTCAGCTTTCTTT.

As to this clonotype: A much more abundant neighbour one base away suggests this may be a read error. This chain links TRBV5-1 with TRBJ2-5; maybe TRBD2 (5 bases). V lost 9 bases to trimming and J lost 5 bases, with 17 bases between them. This CDR3 is built from 13 residues. Germline-derived CDR1 and CDR2 are SGHRS and YFSETQ. The CDR3 bases are TGCGCCACCAAGGGAGTCTCCTCCGAGACCCAGTACTTC. Its translation: CATKGVSSETQYF. Full variable domain (missing parts from reference TRBV5-1 and TRBJ2-5): KAGVTQTPRYLIKTRGQQVTLSCSPISGHRSVSWYQQTPGQGLQFLFEYFSETQRNKGNFPGRFSGRQFSNSRSEMNVSTLELGDSALYLCATKGVSSETQYFGPGTRLLVL.

The CDR3 DNA sequence: TGTGCCAGCAGCCAAGCCCTATCTCCGGGACAGGGCAATCAGCCCCAGCATTTT. Translated, it gives CASSQALSPGQGNQPQHF. The chain has TRBV4-2 and TRBJ1-5; 8 bases fit TRBD1. V was pared by 1 base and J by 2 bases, with 10 bases of the junction left unmatched. Germline assignment: CDR1 LGHNA and CDR2 YNFKEQ. This CDR3 region has 18 residues.

V usage is TRBV11-2 and J usage is TRBJ1-5, with TRBD1 as a possible D gene (5 bases). CDR1 and CDR2 (germline): SGHAT, FQNNGV. This CDR3 region has 15 residues. Trimming stripped 5 bases from V and 3 bases from J, with 14 bases between. In DNA form, the CDR3 reads TGTGCCAGCAGCGCAATGGGAGGGGACAATCAGCCCCAGCATTTT. Residues: CASSAMGGDNQPQHF.

Within the sample, this clonotype is medium-sized. The chain links TRBV15 to TRBJ2-1; 10 bases agree with TRBD1. The CDR3 length is 16 residues. Per the germline V gene, CDR1 is LNHNV and CDR2 is YYDKDF (reference sequence). V gave up 0 bases and J gave up 8 bases; unmatched junction bases: 7. CDR3: CATSRERTGGVDEQFF. CDR3 nucleotides: TGTGCCACCAGCAGAGAAAGGACAGGGGGAGTAGATGAGCAGTTCTTC.

This clonotype was counted only a few times. The chain uses TRBV19 and TRBJ1-6; TRBD1 matches at 8 bases. The trim removed 1 base at V and 10 bases at J, leaving 9 bases unmatched. Per the germline V gene, CDR1 is LNHDA and CDR2 is SQIVND (reference sequence). The CDR3 has 16 residues. The CDR3 DNA follows: TGTGCCAGTAGTATAGGCCAGGGGGCAGATGGATCACCCCTCCACTTT. Translating it yields CASSIGQGADGSPLHF. Full variable domain (rest looked up from reference TRBV19 and TRBJ1-6): DGGITQSPKYLFRKEGQNVTLSCEQNLNHDAMYWYRQDPGQGLRLIYYSQIVNDFQKGDIAEGYSVSREKKESFPLTVTSAQKNPTAFYLCASSIGQGADGSPLHFGNGTRLTVT.

The sample holds a few counts of this clonotype. This chain uses TRBV5-6 with TRBJ1-1; 8 bases agree with TRBD1. V trimming: 5 bases; J trimming: 5 bases; junction bases outside the gene matches: 11. Germline lookup yields CDR1 SGHDT and CDR2 YYEEEE. The CDR3 spans 15 residues. Written as DNA, the CDR3 is TGTGCCAGCAGTCCACAGGGGGGCAGATGGACTGAAGCTTTCTTT. It yields the protein CASSPQGGRWTEAFF.

This clonotype has only a few counts. This chain uses TRBV29-1 with TRBJ2-1; D is undetermined. Germline V gene lookup returns CDR1 SQVTM and CDR2 ANQGSEA. V lost 5 bases, J lost 10 bases, and 18 bases lay in between. CDR3 length: 13 residues. The DNA of the CDR3 is TGCAGCGTTCAGCGAGGAGTCCCTGGAGAGCAGTTCTTC. The encoded protein is CSVQRGVPGEQFF.

This clonotype was detected ten times or more. The rearrangement joins TRBV11-2 to TRBJ1-1; D ambiguous. Germline assignment: CDR1 SGHAT and CDR2 FQNNGV. V was clipped by 0 bases and J by 5 bases, with 10 bases between them. This CDR3 region has 14 residues. CDR3 loop: CASSLDPGRTEAFF. CDR3 in DNA: TGTGCCAGCAGCTTAGATCCCGGCCGGACTGAAGCTTTCTTT.

This clonotype was counted ten times or more. This rearrangement joins TRBV20-1 to TRBJ2-1; 10 bases align to TRBD2. This CDR3 has 13 amino acids. Per the germline V gene, CDR1 is DFQATT and CDR2 is SNEGSKA (reference sequence). V trimming: 6 bases; J trimming: 9 bases; junction bases outside the gene matches: 8. DNA for the CDR3: TGCAGTGCCAGGCTAGCGGGAGTTGGTGAGCAGTTCTTC. Translation: CSARLAGVGEQFF.

The chain employs TRBV19 and TRBJ1-5, with D possibly TRBD1 on 6 matching bases. Germline V gene data show CDR1 as LNHDA and CDR2 as SQIVND (reference sequence). V lost 5 bases to trimming and J lost 3 bases, with 14 bases between them. This CDR3 has 15 residues. CDR3 DNA: TGTGCCAGTAGTCTAAAGGACAGCTCCAATCAGCCCCAGCATTTT. This gives the protein CASSLKDSSNQPQHF.

The gene calls are TRBV11-2 and TRBJ2-7; 7 nucleotides agree with TRBD1. From germline, CDR1 is SGHAT and CDR2 FQNNGV. Trimming cost V 0 bases and J 4 bases; bases outside gene matches: 3. This CDR3 has 14 residues. Here the CDR3 reads CASSLDGQDYEQYF. The CDR3, as DNA: TGTGCCAGCAGCTTAGACGGACAGGATTACGAGCAGTACTTC.

This clonotype was observed a handful of times. The V gene is TRBV7-9, the J gene TRBJ2-1; the D is unclear. V was cut by 1 base and J by 0 bases, with 7 bases left in between. Looked up from germline, CDR1 is SEHNR and CDR2 is FQNEAQ (reference sequence). This CDR3 is 15 amino acids long. The CDR3 DNA is TGTGCCAGCAGCTTAGACTTGATCTCCTACAATGAGCAGTTCTTC. This gives the protein CASSLDLISYNEQFF.

The chain couples TRBV7-6 to TRBJ1-2; no firm D call. Trimming took 1 base from V and 6 from J, leaving 12 bases between them. CDR1 is SGHVS and CDR2 is FNYEAQ in the germline V gene. CDR3 length: 14 residues. The CDR3: CASSLGLGGDGYTF. The CDR3 DNA follows: TGTGCCAGCAGCTTAGGGTTGGGCGGAGATGGCTACACCTTC. Complete variable domain (other parts from reference TRBV7-6 and TRBJ1-2): GAGVSQSPRYKVTKRGQDVALRCDPISGHVSLYWYRQALGQGPEFLTYFNYEAQQDKSGLPNDRFSAERPEGSISTLTIQRTEQRDSAMYRCASSLGLGGDGYTFGSGTRLTVV.

V is TRBV11-2 and J is TRBJ2-2; TRBD2 might be the D (6 bases). The V and J ends lost 0 bases and 7 bases respectively, with 9 bases between them. Germline V CDR1 and CDR2: SGHAT, FQNNGV. The CDR3 has 14 amino acids. In nucleotides, the CDR3 is TGTGCCAGCAGCTTAGAACGGGAGTACGGGGAGCTGTTTTTT. It translates to CASSLEREYGELFF.

J is TRBJ2-3 and V is TRBV12-3 or TRBV12-4, with D maybe TRBD1 (5 bases). The CDR3 loop spans 15 amino acids. Trimming shortened V by 2 bases and J by 1 base, and 10 bases separated the two germline ends. The CDR3 DNA sequence: TGTGCCAGCAGTTTAAACCAGGGTGGCACAGATACGCAGTATTTT. Its protein product is CASSLNQGGTDTQYF.

This clonotype has a handful of counts. The genes are TRBV7-9 and TRBJ2-1; possible D gene TRBD2, 6 bases. This CDR3 is built from 17 residues. V lost 4 bases and J 5 bases, leaving 21 bases between the germline ends. The germline CDR1 and CDR2 sequences are SEHNR and FQNEAQ (reference sequence). The CDR3 sequence: CASSSHLGRDFHNEQFF. The CDR3 nucleotides read TGTGCCAGCAGCTCACATCTGGGGCGGGACTTCCACAATGAGCAGTTCTTC.

This clonotype has just a few counts. The rearrangement joins TRBV2 to TRBJ2-5, with D tentatively TRBD1 or TRBD2 (6 bases each). Germline loops: CDR1 SNHLY, CDR2 FYNNEI. V was cut by 2 bases and J by 8 bases, with 12 bases left in between. This CDR3 comprises 13 residues. DNA of the CDR3: TGTGCCAGCAGTGAATGGACGGGGGCCACCCAGTACTTC. Its translation is CASSEWTGATQYF.

V gene TRBV3-1 combines with J gene TRBJ1-2; no clear D gene. The germline V and J ends were trimmed by 4 bases and 0 bases, with 15 bases remaining between them. CDR3 size: 16 residues. Germline CDR1 reads LGHDT; CDR2 reads YNNKEL (reference sequence). The CDR3, as DNA: TGTGCCAGCAGCCGCAGTGCCGCAGCAGCTAACTATGGCTACACCTTC. The encoded protein is CASSRSAAAANYGYTF.

This clonotype was counted between two and nine times. The rearrangement links TRBV29-1 to TRBJ2-1; tentatively, D is TRBD1 (6 bases). V was cut by 4 bases and J by 0 bases, with 19 bases left in between. The CDR3 is 17 residues long. Per the germline V gene, CDR1 is SQVTM and CDR2 is ANQGSEA. The CDR3 protein is CSVVQGNLTVSYNEQFF. The CDR3 bases are TGCAGCGTTGTGCAGGGGAATCTAACCGTCTCCTACAATGAGCAGTTCTTC.

The chain recombines TRBV20-1 with TRBJ2-7; the D is unclear. The CDR3 length is 13 residues. The V end lost 1 base, the J end lost 7 bases, and 14 bases lay between the germline ends. Per the germline V gene, CDR1 is DFQATT and CDR2 is SNEGSKA (reference sequence). CDR3 region: CSARVAGAREQYF. Here the CDR3 DNA reads TGCAGTGCTAGAGTCGCTGGAGCTCGGGAGCAGTACTTC.

This clonotype was counted only a few times. J is TRBJ1-5 and V is TRBV3-1; TRBD1 matches 7 bases. V gave up 4 bases and J gave up 10 bases; unmatched junction bases: 10. Germline CDR1 reads LGHDT; CDR2 reads YNNKEL (reference sequence). This CDR3 spans 14 amino acids. CDR3 DNA: TGTGCCAGCAGCCCCCTGAAGGGGGCCCTACCCCAGCATTTT. As protein: CASSPLKGALPQHF.